This TCR beta chain was profiled in a study of blood T cell repertoires in COVID-19. Looking at the study overall: Acute-phase and convalescent COVID-19 samples originated in the United States, Italy and Spain. From T cells, B-cell-depleted T cells, or PBMCs came the material, which was cDNA or gDNA.

Source study methods: From reference gene primer amplification, estimates of nucleated cell counts were derived. Produced via immunoSEQ multiplex PCR; TCRdb's table is partial and in-frame only. The V and J calls and the clone size are those of that table, but D and trimming were determined from the DNA. The sample consists of some 270,000 clones, approximately 85% of them appearing once. The germline V gene has CDR1 MNHEY and CDR2 SVGAGI. The CDR3 is 14 amino acids. The V and J ends lost 5 bases and 3 bases, in that order; junction bases with no gene match: 3. The V and J genes are TRBV6-5 and TRBJ1-1; 10 nucleotides line up with TRBD1. What was sequenced was peripheral blood. This receptor was taken from a woman in her 70s with acute or convalescent COVID-19. This CDR3 is CASSQTGGYTEAFF. CDR3 bases: TGTGCCAGCAGTCAGACAGGGGGCTACACTGAAGCTTTCTTT.